Below, one T cell receptor (beta chain) is given with its context. The antigen is undetermined. This CDR3 comprises 14 residues. Trimming took 1 base from V and 2 from J, leaving 6 bases between them. Germline CDR1 reads LGHNA; CDR2 reads YNFKEQ. The study drew the donors from its approximately 130-subject validation cohort, separate from the approximately 700-subject first cohort. Sequenced by immunoSEQ multiplex PCR; TCRdb stores in-frame clones only, minus some. The data hold some 150,000 clones, with approximately 90% observed a single time. These data originate in a study of cytomegalovirus exposure and HLA in healthy donors. Study-wide points: The classifier, whose performance was assessed in both the original and validation cohorts, reportedly diagnosed cytomegalovirus status with high specificity and sensitivity. A few CMV-associated chains proved CMV antigen-specific in vitro.

The V gene is TRBV4-2, the J gene TRBJ2-4; TRBD1 might be the D (6 bases). Sequenced sample: PBMCs. The source is a woman aged 30 to 39 in good health and CMV-seropositive. The CDR3 loop is CASSQGDTKNIQYF. The CDR3, as DNA: TGTGCCAGCAGCCAAGGGGACACCAAAAACATTCAGTACTTC.